Listed below are T cell receptor beta chains from one sample, sequenced in a study of CD8 T cells in ankylosing spondylitis. TCRdb fed the 5' RACE reads into MiXCR, producing one record per CDR3 protein. Of 250,000 to 300,000 distinct CDR3 sequences listed, under 20% are singletons. Input material: blood, either unsorted or a sorted T cell fraction (not recorded which). These TCRs come from a male donor with ankylosing spondylitis or in good health (not recorded which). Each CDR3 is given with its conserved first and last residue. A D gene is named only where the DNA matches it firmly. Part of the rows lack a size; the others show once, few, many or a class for expanded clones.

many | TRBJ2-2 | TRBV4-3 | NA | CASSQDFNTGELFF | TGCGCCAGCAGCCAAGACTTTAACACCGGGGAGCTGTTTTTT
many | TRBJ1-1 | TRBV5-5 | NA | CASSPGRVTGIEAFF | TGTGCCAGCAGCCCTGGGCGGGTTACGGGGATTGAAGCTTTCTTT
NA | TRBJ2-7 | TRBV25-1 | TRBD1 | CASSDGQGSYEQYF | TGTGCCAGCAGTGATGGACAGGGCTCCTACGAGCAGTACTTC
few | TRBJ2-3 | TRBV7-2 | NA | CASSLYSPSTDTQYF | TGTGCCAGCAGCTTATACAGCCCAAGCACAGATACGCAGTATTTT
few | TRBJ2-3 | TRBV4-2 | NA | CASSLSAATSTDTQYF | TGTGCCAGCAGCCTGTCTGCGGCCACTAGCACAGATACGCAGTATTTT
many | TRBJ2-2 | TRBV12-3/TRBV12-4 | NA | CASSLIIAGELFF | TGTGCCAGCAGTTTGATCATTGCCGGGGAGCTGTTTTTT
many | TRBJ1-6 | TRBV12-3/TRBV12-4 | NA | CASSEDGGYNSPLHF | TGTGCCAGCAGCGAAGACGGGGGGTACAATTCACCCCTCCACTTT
many | TRBJ2-1 | TRBV7-9 | NA | CASSSLAGTYNEQFF | TGTGCCAGCAGCTCTCTGGCCGGAACCTACAATGAGCAGTTCTTC
NA | TRBJ2-5 | TRBV5-1 | NA | CASSLEGGGETQYF | TGCGCCAGCAGCTTGGAGGGGGGGGGAGAGACCCAGTACTTC
NA | TRBJ2-3 | TRBV5-6 | NA | CASSLGWNTQYF | TGTGCCAGCAGCTTGGGTTGGAATACGCAGTATTTT
NA | TRBJ2-3 | TRBV4-1 | NA | CASRRDYTDTQYF | TGCGCCAGCAGACGGGATTATACAGATACGCAGTATTTT
NA | TRBJ2-3 | TRBV7-9 | NA | CASTTWDSTDTQYF | TGTGCCAGCACCACCTGGGACAGCACAGATACGCAGTATTTT
NA | TRBJ2-7 | TRBV7-9 | TRBD1 | CASSSTGTGPYEQYF | TGTGCCAGCAGCTCAACCGGGACAGGGCCCTACGAGCAGTACTTC
many | TRBJ2-2 | TRBV29-1 | TRBD1 | CSAAGTAGELFF | TGCAGCGCCGCTGGGACAGCCGGGGAGCTGTTTTTT
few | TRBJ2-4 | TRBV7-4 | NA | CASSCVGKNIQYF | TGTGCCAGCAGCTGCGTTGGCAAAAACATTCAGTACTTC
few | TRBJ2-1 | TRBV4-2 | NA | CASSQEGAESSYNEQFF | TGTGCCAGCAGCCAAGAAGGGGCCGAGAGCTCCTACAATGAGCAGTTCTTC
few | TRBJ2-1 | TRBV7-2 | NA | CASRWGDFYNEQFF | TGTGCCAGCAGGTGGGGGGACTTTTACAATGAGCAGTTCTTC
many | TRBJ2-7 | TRBV4-1 | TRBD1 | CASSHGTGRYEQYF | TGCGCCAGCAGCCACGGGACAGGGCGCTACGAGCAGTACTTC
NA | TRBJ2-1 | TRBV20-1 | TRBD2 | CSAETSGKEDEQFF | TGCAGTGCGGAGACTAGCGGGAAGGAGGATGAGCAGTTCTTC
few | TRBJ2-1 | TRBV11-2 | TRBD2 | CASSLEGLAEVPSSYNEQFF | TGTGCCAGCAGCTTAGAGGGACTAGCAGAAGTTCCAAGCTCCTACAATGAGCAGTTCTTC
NA | TRBJ2-3 | TRBV11-2 | TRBD2 | CASSSIWASGSNNTQYF | TGTGCCAGCAGCTCCATTTGGGCTAGCGGGAGCAACAATACGCAGTATTTT
NA | TRBJ2-7 | TRBV5-1 | TRBD1 | CASSLAATGSVHEQYF | TGCGCCAGCAGCTTGGCAGCGACAGGGTCCGTCCACGAGCAGTACTTC
NA | TRBJ1-2 | TRBV28 | NA | CASSLDGGGYTF | TGTGCCAGCAGTTTAGATGGGGGTGGCTACACCTTC
NA | TRBJ2-3 | TRBV7-3 | TRBD2 | CASSLGLAGAPTTQYF | TGTGCCAGCAGCCTGGGACTAGCGGGAGCCCCAACTACGCAGTATTTT
NA | TRBJ2-2 | TRBV9 | TRBD2 | CASSALAGVHTGELFF | TGTGCCAGCAGCGCTCTAGCGGGAGTGCACACCGGGGAGCTGTTTTTT
few | TRBJ2-1 | TRBV13 | NA | CASSLESGPSSYNEQFF | TGTGCCAGCAGCTTAGAGTCGGGCCCTAGCTCCTACAATGAGCAGTTCTTC
NA | TRBJ2-5 | TRBV27 | TRBD1 | CATRDRQETQYF | TGTGCCACCAGGGACAGACAAGAGACCCAGTACTTC